The next 6 T cell receptor beta chains were all read from a single sample in a study of blood T cell repertoires in COVID-19. Data came from immunoSEQ multiplex PCR; TCRdb stores just in-frame clones and leaves some out. Here the sample spans 240,000 or so clones, around 80% being singletons. The specimen was peripheral blood. The receptors were sampled from a woman younger than 30 with acute or convalescent COVID-19.

The gene calls are TRBV30 and TRBJ2-1; 11 bases agree with TRBD2. With V trimmed by 8 bases and J by 14 bases, 14 bases remained unmatched. This CDR3 region has 13 residues. CDR1 GTSNPN and CDR2 SVGIG come from the germline V gene (reference sequence). Here the CDR3 DNA reads TGTGCCGCCCGACTAGCGGGGAGGAATGTAGAGTTCTTC. It specifies CAARLAGRNVEFF.

The sample holds one count of this clone. V usage is TRBV11-3 and J usage is TRBJ2-3; the match to TRBD1 covers 7 bases. CDR3 length: 14 amino acids. With V trimmed by 5 bases and J by 0 bases, 2 bases remained unmatched. Germline V gene data show CDR1 as SGHNT and CDR2 as YENEEA. Here the CDR3 DNA reads TGTGCCAGCAGCGGGACAGCTAGCACAGATACGCAGTATTTT. Encoded protein: CASSGTASTDTQYF.

This rearrangement joins TRBV27 to TRBJ2-2; 12 bases match TRBD2. Unmatched junction bases numbered 14, after V lost 6 bases and J lost 6 bases. The CDR3 runs to 18 residues. The germline gives CDR1 MNHEY, CDR2 SMNVEV (reference sequence). Written as DNA, the CDR3 is TGTGCCAGCAGCCCGAAACCTTTACTAGCGGGAGGTTCCGGGGAGCTGTTTTTT. Translated: CASSPKPLLAGGSGELFF.

The J gene is TRBJ2-7, the V gene TRBV18; perhaps TRBD1 as D (5 bases). Trimming pared 3 bases from V and 0 bases from J, leaving 21 bases between. The germline gives CDR1 KGHSH, CDR2 LQKENI. This CDR3 spans 18 amino acids. The CDR3 protein is CASSPQRAGSFRSYEQYF. CDR3 DNA: TGTGCCAGCTCACCGCAAAGGGCAGGGTCGTTTCGCTCCTACGAGCAGTACTTC.

V is TRBV2 and J is TRBJ1-4, with 9 bases aligning to TRBD1. Trimming at V came to 4 bases and at J to 4 bases, leaving 10 bases not matched to a gene. The CDR3 is made up of 17 amino acids. Per germline, CDR1 SNHLY and CDR2 FYNNEI. In nucleotides, the CDR3 is TGTGCCAGCAGTGGGCAACCGGGACAGGGTATTAATGAAAAACTGTTTTTT. The encoded protein is CASSGQPGQGINEKLFF.

The CDR3 DNA is TGTGCCAGCAGTTACTCGAGTCAGGGGAGCCAGCCCCAGCATTTT. Translating it yields CASSYSSQGSQPQHF. The chain carries TRBV6-6 and TRBJ1-5; possible D gene TRBD1, 6 bases. The germline V and J ends were trimmed by 0 bases and 7 bases, with 13 bases remaining between them. CDR3 length: 15 amino acids. Germline V CDR1 and CDR2: MNHNY, SVGAGI (reference sequence).